This TCR beta chain is drawn from a study of identifying expanded T cells in peripheral blood. Generated by immunoSEQ multiplex PCR, the TCRdb table keeps only in-frame clones and is missing some. The table shows more than 80,000 clones, with approximately 90% occurring only once. Per the germline V gene, CDR1 is SGHRS and CDR2 is YFSETQ. The CDR3 runs to 14 residues. Trimming stripped 5 bases from V and 7 bases from J, with 16 bases between. During the collection period, no donor immune events like infections were recorded. The source is a person aged 18-70 years in good health. The source material was blood. The chain joins TRBV5-1 to TRBJ2-1; D call uncertain. The CDR3 nucleotides read TGCGCCAGCAGTTTCGCCTTGATCGGAAATGAGCAGTTCTTC. This gives the protein CASSFALIGNEQFF.